These 27 T cell receptor beta chains were all obtained from the same sample, sequenced in a study of PD-1 blockade in classical Hodgkin lymphoma (dated by TCRdb to the early 2020s). In the paper's terms, the time point label means: cycle 4 day 1 (C4D1), after five to seven weeks of nivolumab. All trial patients had relapsed after autologous stem cell transplantation, with cohorts A, B and C differing in prior brentuximab vedotin exposure. The library relied on the immunoSEQ multiplex PCR assay. Drawn from immuneACCESS, this table holds only the in-frame rearrangements with V and J called that TCRdb kept. Clones are partly lost; checked studies trace under half to an unresolved V gene and leave the rest unexplained. Within this sample are tens of thousands of clones, with 91% of them counted one time only. The ten largest account for 10% of the sample. The sequencing used peripheral blood mononuclear cells (PBMCs), collected before the fourth cycle of nivolumab. The receptors stem from a human donor with classical Hodgkin lymphoma.

J is TRBJ1-2 and V is TRBV29-1; D is unclear. V was clipped by 2 bases and J by 6 bases, with 13 bases between them. This CDR3 has 13 amino acids. Germline V gives CDR1 SQVTM, CDR2 ANQGSEA. The CDR3 loop is CSVEPQGTHGYTF. The CDR3 DNA reads as TGCAGCGTTGAACCTCAAGGAACCCATGGCTACACCTTC.

The rearrangement joins TRBV27 to TRBJ1-6; 11 bases agree with TRBD1. The junction had 9 bases not matched to a gene; V was cut back by 5 bases and J by 9 bases. This CDR3 is built from 16 residues. CDR1 is MNHEY, CDR2 SMNVEV, per germline (reference sequence). The CDR3 region has the DNA TGTGCCAGCAGTCCGCTGGGACAGGGGGTAAGTTCACCCCTCCACTTT. Translated: CASSPLGQGVSSPLHF.

This CDR3 is CATSRNLAGEQFF. In nucleotides, the CDR3 is TGTGCCACCAGCAGGAATCTAGCGGGGGAGCAGTTCTTC. V gene TRBV15 combines with J gene TRBJ2-1; 9 nucleotides line up with TRBD2. Looked up from germline, CDR1 is LNHNV and CDR2 is YYDKDF (reference sequence). The CDR3 covers 13 residues. Trimming removed 3 bases from V and 10 bases from J; junction bases left unmatched: 4.

The chain is built from TRBV7-9 and TRBJ1-1; D not certain. This CDR3 comprises 12 residues. In germline, CDR1 is SEHNR, CDR2 FQNEAQ (reference sequence). With 5 bases removed from V and 8 bases from J, the gap between germline ends came to 12 bases. The CDR3 spells CASSPWASEAFF. In DNA form, the CDR3 reads TGTGCCAGCAGCCCTTGGGCGTCAGAAGCTTTCTTT.

The rearrangement joins TRBV18 to TRBJ1-1; D is unresolved. The V and J ends lost 5 bases and 3 bases respectively, with 10 bases between them. Germline loops: CDR1 KGHSH, CDR2 LQKENI. CDR3 length: 13 amino acids. The chain's CDR3 is CASSGNKDTEAFF. As DNA, the CDR3 is TGTGCCAGCTCAGGGAATAAGGACACTGAAGCTTTCTTT. Drawing the rest from reference TRBV18 and TRBJ1-1, the complete variable domain is NAGVMQNPRHLVRRRGQEARLRCSPMKGHSHVYWYRQLPEEGLKFMVYLQKENIIDESGMPKERFSAEFPKEGPSILRIQQVVRGDSAAYFCASSGNKDTEAFFGQGTRLTVV.

In DNA, the CDR3 is TGTGCCAGCAGGGGAGTGCTAGAACCCGGGGAGCTGTTTTTT. Translating gives CASRGVLEPGELFF. V usage is TRBV9 and J usage is TRBJ2-2, with D perhaps matching TRBD2 (5 bases). The CDR3 extends over 14 amino acids. V was pared by 5 bases and J by 6 bases, with 14 bases between. Germline loops: CDR1 SGDLS, CDR2 YYNGEE.

V is TRBV7-2 and J is TRBJ2-7, with a tentative D call TRBD1 (7 bases). Germline V gives CDR1 SGHTA, CDR2 FQGNSA. This CDR3 has 15 amino acids. Between the trimmed V and J ends, which lost 6 bases and 1 base, there was a span of 16 bases. For the CDR3, the DNA is TGTGCCAGCAGTAACTCAGGGGGGAAATCCTACGAGCAGTACTTC. Translating it yields CASSNSGGKSYEQYF.

The chain uses TRBV5-1 and TRBJ1-1, with 8 bases aligning to TRBD1. The ends lost 3 bases at V and 3 bases at J; junction bases unmatched: 19. Germline CDR1 is SGHRS and CDR2 is YFSETQ. The CDR3 sequence is 19 residues long. CDR3 sequence reads: CASSSRGGQGPWVDTEAFF. DNA of the CDR3: TGCGCCAGCAGCTCCAGGGGTGGACAGGGTCCCTGGGTTGACACTGAAGCTTTCTTT.

The rearrangement joins TRBV5-1 to TRBJ2-7, with 8 bases aligning to TRBD2. The germline V gene encodes CDR1 SGHRS and CDR2 YFSETQ. CDR3 length: 15 residues. After removal of 0 bases from V and 3 bases from J, the junction contained 5 bases not matched to a gene. This CDR3 is CASSLGRGAFYEQYF. CDR3 DNA: TGCGCCAGCAGCTTGGGGCGGGGGGCTTTCTACGAGCAGTACTTC.

V gene TRBV13 combines with J gene TRBJ1-6; possible D gene TRBD1, 5 bases. V lost 5 bases and J lost 0, with 14 bases in between. The germline CDR1 and CDR2 sequences are PRHDT and FYEKMQ (reference sequence). The CDR3 runs 17 residues. CDR3 sequence reads: CASSLGHMSSYNSPLHF. The CDR3 DNA follows: TGTGCCAGCAGCCTCGGACACATGAGCTCCTATAATTCACCCCTCCACTTT.

There are a few counts of this clone. The chain carries TRBV30 and TRBJ1-1; D is possibly TRBD1 (5 bases). The ends were cut back, 0 bases at V and 0 bases at J, with 14 bases in the middle. Germline assignment: CDR1 GTSNPN and CDR2 SVGIG (reference sequence). CDR3 length equals 16 residues. The CDR3 protein is CAWSVQTAFMNTEAFF. The CDR3 DNA is TGTGCCTGGAGTGTACAGACAGCCTTCATGAACACTGAAGCTTTCTTT.

This chain uses TRBV5-1 with TRBJ2-2; TRBD2 might be the D (7 bases). V lost 9 bases and J 3 bases, leaving 15 bases between the germline ends. CDR3 length: 14 amino acids. In germline, CDR1 is SGHRS, CDR2 YFSETQ. CDR3 in DNA: TGCGCCACCAAACGGGGGGCGGACACCGGGGAGCTGTTTTTT. It yields the protein CATKRGADTGELFF.

V usage is TRBV13 and J usage is TRBJ2-6; 11 bases line up with TRBD2. V was clipped by 0 bases and J by 0 bases; unmatched bases: 4. The CDR3 length is 19 residues. Germline V CDR1 and CDR2: PRHDT, FYEKMQ (reference sequence). CDR3 bases: TGTGCCAGCAGCTTAGGACTAGCGGGGGTAAGCTCTGGGGCCAACGTCCTGACTTTC. Amino acids: CASSLGLAGVSSGANVLTF.

The chain employs TRBV9 and TRBJ1-3; a weak D match, TRBD1 (5 bases). Trimming pared 4 bases from V and 0 bases from J, leaving 14 bases between. CDR1 and CDR2 from the germline V gene are SGDLS and YYNGEE. This CDR3 is 16 amino acids long. In DNA form, the CDR3 reads TGTGCCAGCAGCCCTGATCCAAGGGGCTCTGGAAACACCATATATTTT. Its translation is CASSPDPRGSGNTIYF.

The chain uses TRBV5-6 and TRBJ2-2; D gene ambiguous. Looked up from germline, CDR1 is SGHDT and CDR2 is YYEEEE. This CDR3 comprises 13 residues. The V gene lost 0 bases and the J gene lost 10 bases, with 10 bases spanning the gap. CDR3 in DNA: TGTGCCAGCAGCTTGGCGTCCCGGGTGGAGCTGTTTTTT. As protein: CASSLASRVELFF.

This chain links TRBV5-3 with TRBJ2-1; D remains ambiguous. TRBV5-3 is assigned to the ORF class and has an uncertain function. This CDR3 has 14 amino acids. Trimming removed 0 bases from V and 7 bases from J, with 11 bases in between. The CDR3 region has the DNA TGTGCCAGAAGCTTGGCGAGTGGGGAAAATGAGCAGTTCTTC. Protein sequence: CARSLASGENEQFF.

This chain uses TRBV19 with TRBJ1-2; D uncertain. Per germline, CDR1 LNHDA and CDR2 SQIVND (reference sequence). CDR3 length equals 13 residues. Trimming removed 2 bases from V and 2 bases from J, with 6 bases in between. CDR3 in amino acids: CASSISPNYGYTF. CDR3 in DNA: TGTGCCAGTAGTATATCCCCCAACTATGGCTACACCTTC.

About this clone itself: The sample carries other DNA sequences with the same CDR3. The chain carries TRBV19 and TRBJ1-1; D is possibly TRBD1 (5 bases). CDR3 size: 13 residues. V was clipped by 4 bases and J by 3 bases, with 9 bases between them. CDR1 and CDR2 (germline): LNHDA, SQIVND (reference sequence). CDR3 residues: CASSTGIDTEAFF. CDR3 coding DNA: TGTGCCAGTAGTACAGGGATTGACACTGAAGCTTTCTTT.

The V gene is TRBV6-6, the J gene TRBJ2-3; unclear D gene. Per the germline V gene, CDR1 is MNHNY and CDR2 is SVGAGI (reference sequence). The CDR3 consists of 12 residues. Trimming left V 3 bases short and J 2 bases short, with 3 bases between. Written as DNA, the CDR3 is TGTGCCAGCAGTTATATCACAGATACGCAGTATTTT. It encodes CASSYITDTQYF.

This clone was counted a single time. The chain recombines TRBV2 with TRBJ1-1, with a weak D call TRBD1 (6 bases). From germline, CDR1 is SNHLY and CDR2 FYNNEI. The CDR3 totals 14 residues. Trimming pared 4 bases from V and 0 bases from J, leaving 9 bases between. CDR3 sequence: CASSVRTVNTEAFF. The DNA for the CDR3 is TGTGCCAGCAGTGTGAGGACAGTGAACACTGAAGCTTTCTTT.

The chain couples TRBV2 to TRBJ2-2; D not resolved. Per germline, CDR1 SNHLY and CDR2 FYNNEI. V was trimmed by 1 base and J by 3 bases, leaving 12 bases between them. The CDR3 has 16 residues. In DNA, the CDR3 is TGTGCCAGCAGTGAAGGTTGGGCAACCGACACCGGGGAGCTGTTTTTT. This codes for CASSEGWATDTGELFF. The full variable domain, in which reference TRBV2 and TRBJ2-2 provide the parts outside the CDR3, is EPEVTQTPSHQVTQMGQEVILRCVPISNHLYFYWYRQILGQKVEFLVSFYNNEISEKSEIFDDQFSVERPDGSNFTLKIRSTKLEDSAMYFCASSEGWATDTGELFFGEGSRLTVL.

This chain connects TRBV19 to TRBJ1-6; D gene unclear. This CDR3 has 14 residues. Looked up from germline, CDR1 is LNHDA and CDR2 is SQIVND (reference sequence). V was pared by 4 bases and J by 9 bases, with 13 bases between. The CDR3 reads CASSNGLSSSPLHF. For the CDR3, the DNA is TGTGCCAGTAGTAATGGACTCTCCAGTTCACCCCTCCACTTT.

This clone was seen a single time. This rearrangement joins TRBV19 to TRBJ1-5, with D unresolved. CDR1 is LNHDA, CDR2 SQIVND, per germline (reference sequence). This CDR3 comprises 14 residues. V dropped 1 base and J dropped 3 bases, with 7 bases sitting between them. The CDR3 bases are TGTGCCAGTAGTATAGGAGGTTCCAATCAGCCCCAGCATTTT. Its protein product is CASSIGGSNQPQHF.

The chain uses TRBV29-1 and TRBJ1-1, with 7 bases identical to TRBD1. Germline CDR1 reads SQVTM; CDR2 reads ANQGSEA. The junction had 9 bases not matched to a gene; V was cut back by 7 bases and J by 4 bases. CDR3 size: 13 residues. The CDR3 sequence is CSAKDREGTEAFF. In DNA form, the CDR3 reads TGCAGCGCCAAAGACAGGGAGGGCACTGAAGCTTTCTTT.

The sample holds a few counts of this clone. This sequence joins TRBV7-2 and TRBJ1-1; 7 bases align to TRBD1. V dropped 3 bases and J dropped 2; count of bases not matched to a gene: 9. CDR1 and CDR2 from the germline V gene are SGHTA and FQGNSA. The CDR3 length is 16 residues. The DNA for the CDR3 is TGTGCCAGCAGCTTCCGACAGGGATGGGCTAACACTGAAGCTTTCTTT. As protein: CASSFRQGWANTEAFF.

The chain couples TRBV27 to TRBJ2-2; D unclear. Trimming took 6 bases from V and 4 from J, leaving 6 bases between them. Per the germline V gene, CDR1 is MNHEY and CDR2 is SMNVEV (reference sequence). The CDR3 consists of 12 residues. Written as DNA, the CDR3 is TGTGCCAGCAGCCCCGGCACCGGGGAGCTGTTTTTT. Amino acids: CASSPGTGELFF.

This chain uses TRBV2 with TRBJ1-2; D is ambiguous. V was shortened by 6 bases and J by 3 bases, with 8 bases between the two germline ends. This CDR3 has 12 residues. Per the germline V gene, CDR1 is SNHLY and CDR2 is FYNNEI. This CDR3 reads CASSGEDYGYTF. CDR3 coding DNA: TGTGCCAGCAGCGGGGAGGACTATGGCTACACCTTC.